These 21 T cell receptor beta chains share one sample of origin, sequenced in a study of T cell repertoires in cytomegalovirus infection. Their target antigens are unknown. TCRdb analysed the reads with MiXCR anew, one entry per CDR3 protein. The sample holds roughly 990,000 distinct CDR3 sequences, less than 40% seen once. The specimen was cultured CD8+ T cells from PBMCs, collected from culture after CMV antigen stimulation. The receptor set was obtained from a human donor in good health (CMV status not recorded). Some clones in this sample may be carry-over from other donors' samples.

The chain is built from TRBV6-5 and TRBJ2-3, with D perhaps matching TRBD2 (7 bases). Germline V gene data show CDR1 as MNHEY and CDR2 as SVGAGI. This CDR3 has 17 residues. Trimming took 4 bases from V and 1 from J, leaving 18 bases between them. The CDR3 protein is CASSFGLGGGGTDTQYF. The CDR3 nucleotides are TGTGCCAGCAGTTTCGGGCTTGGGGGGGGCGGCACAGATACGCAGTATTTT.

This chain joins TRBV9 and TRBJ1-6; 9 bases agree with TRBD1. From germline, CDR1 is SGDLS and CDR2 YYNGEE. The V segment lost 3 bases and the J segment 7 bases; nucleotides outside the gene matches: 11. The CDR3 loop spans 17 amino acids. The CDR3 bases are TGTGCCAGCAGCGGTTTCCCGGGACAGGGCCCCAATTCACCCCTCCACTTT. Translation gives CASSGFPGQGPNSPLHF.

CDR3 sequence reads: CASSLEDHTEAFF. Written as DNA, the CDR3 is TGTGCCAGCAGCTTAGAAGACCACACTGAAGCTTTCTTT. V and J are TRBV7-6 and TRBJ1-1; D is unresolved. CDR3 length: 13 amino acids. V lost 1 base, J lost 3 bases, and 6 bases lay in between. The germline V gene encodes CDR1 SGHVS and CDR2 FNYEAQ.

This clonotype was counted only a few times. The V gene is TRBV7-6, the J gene TRBJ1-4; 7 nucleotides line up with TRBD1. The CDR3 length is 15 residues. Germline V lookup: CDR1 SGHVS, CDR2 FNYEAQ. Trimming took 5 bases from V and 4 from J; bases not matched to a gene: 7. The CDR3 nucleotides are TGTGCCAGCAGCCTCCCGGGACAGAGTAATGAAAAACTGTTTTTT. Protein product: CASSLPGQSNEKLFF.

This clonotype has ten or more counts. The chain has TRBV4-1 and TRBJ1-2; possible D gene TRBD1, 5 bases. CDR3 length equals 16 residues. Germline loops: CDR1 MGHRA, CDR2 YSYEKL. The V gene lost 3 bases and the J gene lost 3 bases, with 17 bases spanning the gap. The CDR3 DNA is TGCGCCAGCAGCCAGAGAGTAGTGACAGTCCACTATGGCTACACCTTC. Translating it yields CASSQRVVTVHYGYTF.

The rearrangement uses TRBV5-1 and TRBJ2-1, with TRBD1 identical over 7 bases. J was trimmed by 4 bases and V by 4 bases; bases with no gene match: 8. Germline CDR1 is SGHRS and CDR2 is YFSETQ. The CDR3 extends over 15 amino acids. CDR3: CASSMAGTAYNEQFF. The CDR3 DNA reads as TGCGCCAGCAGCATGGCCGGGACAGCTTACAATGAGCAGTTCTTC.

The chain carries TRBV27 and TRBJ2-3; the match to TRBD1 covers 7 bases. The length of the CDR3 is 15 residues. Trimming took 3 bases from V and 3 from J; bases not matched to a gene: 6. CDR1 is MNHEY and CDR2 is SMNVEV in the germline V gene (reference sequence). Here the CDR3 DNA reads TGTGCCAGCAGTTTCTACAGGGGTCCAACAGATACGCAGTATTTT. It translates to CASSFYRGPTDTQYF.

Comments on this clonotype: Germline is not matched at one junction end, which may reflect a read error. V gene TRBV18 combines with J gene TRBJ1-1; a weak D match, TRBD1 (5 bases). Germline V gene lookup returns CDR1 KGHSH and CDR2 LQKENI. The CDR3 covers 13 residues. As DNA, the CDR3 is TGTGCCAACTCACGGGGGGTTTACACTGAAGCTTTCTTT. Translated, it gives CANSRGVYTEAFF.

The chain recombines TRBV10-3 with TRBJ2-1; 7 bases fit TRBD2. CDR3 length equals 16 residues. Unmatched junction bases numbered 9, after V lost 1 base and J lost 6 bases. Germline CDR1 and CDR2: ENHRY and SYGVKD. CDR3 protein: CAISELPGLEGNEQFF. Written as DNA, the CDR3 is TGTGCCATCAGTGAGTTGCCCGGACTAGAAGGCAATGAGCAGTTCTTC.

A few counts support this clonotype. V usage is TRBV20-1 and J usage is TRBJ2-5; 7 nucleotides match TRBD2. The CDR3 covers 18 residues. CDR1 and CDR2 (germline): DFQATT, SNEGSKA (reference sequence). V was clipped by 2 bases and J by 2 bases; unmatched bases: 17. CDR3 protein: CSARSRLAYRWSQETQYF. CDR3 coding DNA: TGCAGTGCTAGAAGCCGACTAGCTTATAGATGGAGTCAAGAGACCCAGTACTTC.

There are a few counts of this clonotype. This chain uses TRBV6-4 with TRBJ2-2; weak D call: TRBD1 (6 bases). The length of the CDR3 is 16 residues. Germline V lookup: CDR1 MRHNA, CDR2 SNTAGT. Trimming removed 2 bases from V and 2 bases from J, with 12 bases in between. As DNA, the CDR3 is TGTGCCAGCAGTGACACACCCGGGACAAACACCGGGGAGCTGTTTTTT. This translates into CASSDTPGTNTGELFF.

This clonotype was seen more than once but under ten times. This chain connects TRBV27 to TRBJ1-5; D is possibly TRBD1 (6 bases). Trimming cost V 6 bases and J 0 bases, with 12 bases left between them. Germline CDR1 is MNHEY and CDR2 is SMNVEV (reference sequence). The CDR3 runs to 15 residues. Written as DNA, the CDR3 is TGTGCCAGCAGAGCGGACAGTCTTAGCAATCAGCCCCAGCATTTT. Translated: CASRADSLSNQPQHF.

This clonotype has at least ten counts. The V and J genes are TRBV12-3 or TRBV12-4 and TRBJ1-2; 9 bases align to TRBD1. The ends lost 7 bases at V and 4 bases at J; junction bases unmatched: 16. The CDR3 contains 17 residues. The CDR3 protein is CASNLGQGTRSSYGYTF. The CDR3 DNA is TGTGCCAGCAACCTCGGACAGGGGACCCGTTCTAGCTATGGCTACACCTTC.

V and J are TRBV15 and TRBJ1-6, with TRBD1 identical over 10 bases. V dropped 3 bases and J dropped 9; count of bases not matched to a gene: 5. The CDR3 totals 15 residues. Germline values: CDR1 LNHNV, CDR2 YYDKDF (reference sequence). This CDR3 is CATSSFRDRGSPLHF. CDR3 coding DNA: TGTGCCACCAGCAGTTTCCGGGACAGGGGTTCACCCCTCCACTTT.

Regarding this clonotype: A read error may be the cause here, since a much bigger clone is one base away. The chain employs TRBV12-3 or TRBV12-4 and TRBJ2-5, with D maybe TRBD2 (5 bases). The CDR3 runs 13 residues. The V and J ends lost 8 bases and 5 bases respectively, with 15 bases between them. CDR3 amino acids: CASGQAVGETQYF. For the CDR3, the DNA is TGTGCCAGCGGTCAAGCGGTAGGGGAGACCCAGTACTTC.

This clonotype turned up a few times. J is TRBJ1-4 and V is TRBV27; D uncertain. The germline V gene encodes CDR1 MNHEY and CDR2 SMNVEV (reference sequence). Trimming took 3 bases from V and 4 from J, leaving 9 bases between them. This CDR3 region has 14 residues. The CDR3: CASSFGGNNEKLFF. CDR3 DNA sequence: TGTGCCAGCAGTTTCGGAGGGAATAATGAAAAACTGTTTTTT.

The V and J genes are TRBV5-4 and TRBJ2-2, with 9 bases identical to TRBD1. V dropped 5 bases and J dropped 5; count of bases not matched to a gene: 10. The CDR3 runs 16 residues. Germline lookup yields CDR1 SGHNT and CDR2 YYREEE (reference sequence). CDR3 DNA: TGTGCCAGCAGACAGATTACAGGGGGCCGGACCGGGGAGCTGTTTTTT. Translation gives CASRQITGGRTGELFF.

The chain uses TRBV7-9 and TRBJ2-7, with D possibly being TRBD1 (6 bases). Germline CDR1 reads SEHNR; CDR2 reads FQNEAQ (reference sequence). The CDR3 runs to 14 residues. Trimming stripped 0 bases from V and 9 bases from J, with 15 bases between. CDR3 coding DNA: TGTGCCAGCAGCTTAGCTCAAATCAGAGGGGGGCAGTACTTC. This encodes CASSLAQIRGGQYF.

This chain joins TRBV11-2 and TRBJ2-1; 14 bases fit TRBD2. Germline V gene data show CDR1 as SGHAT and CDR2 as FQNNGV. V shed 4 bases, J shed 0 bases, and the junction held 5 bases outside the gene matches. The CDR3 is 18 amino acids. The CDR3 region has the DNA TGTGCCAGCAGCTGGACTAGCGGGGGGCTTAGCTCCTACAATGAGCAGTTCTTC. It is translated as CASSWTSGGLSSYNEQFF.

This clonotype has only a few counts. The V gene is TRBV27, the J gene TRBJ2-2; a weak D match, TRBD2 (6 bases). CDR3 size: 15 residues. CDR1 and CDR2 from the germline V gene are MNHEY and SMNVEV (reference sequence). V shed 8 bases and J shed 6 bases, with 19 bases lying between them. The CDR3 sequence: CASAGTDFFAGELFF. The CDR3 nucleotides read TGTGCCAGCGCGGGGACGGACTTTTTCGCCGGGGAGCTGTTTTTT.

This clonotype was seen a handful of times. The chain uses TRBV24-1 and TRBJ1-2; 11 nucleotides agree with TRBD1. V shed 2 bases and J 6 bases; nucleotides not matched to a gene: 7. This CDR3 comprises 16 residues. The germline V gene has CDR1 KGHDR and CDR2 SFDVKD. For the CDR3, the DNA is TGTGCCACCAGTGATTACCGGGACAGGGGGGGGAATGGCTACACCTTC. Its protein is CATSDYRDRGGNGYTF.